These 20 T cell receptor beta chains originate from one sample sequenced in a study of T cell changes during pregnancy in multiple sclerosis. Sequencing used immunoSEQ multiplex PCR; TCRdb keeps in-frame clones, though not all of them. The sample has 46,000 or so clones; approximately 92% are singletons. Sequences were derived from CD8+ T cells from peripheral blood mononuclear cells, sampled after pregnancy. The receptors originated from a female donor with multiple sclerosis, enrolled in a pregnancy study.

The sample holds one count of this clone. The chain is built from TRBV19 and TRBJ2-3; D gene unclear. CDR1 is LNHDA and CDR2 is SQIVND in the germline V gene (reference sequence). Between the trimmed V and J ends, which lost 4 bases and 0 bases, there was a span of 14 bases. This CDR3 spans 16 amino acids. In DNA form, the CDR3 reads TGTGCCAGTAGTACCGCAGGCTGGATGAGCACAGATACGCAGTATTTT. Encoded protein: CASSTAGWMSTDTQYF.

Only a few counts were recorded for this clone. The CDR3 sequence: CASSYFELAFF. Here the CDR3 DNA reads TGTGCCAGCAGTTATTTCGAGTTAGCTTTCTTT. The chain links TRBV25-1 to TRBJ1-1; D is unclear. Looked up from germline, CDR1 is MGHDK and CDR2 is SYGVNS. The CDR3 has 11 residues. Trimming cost V 5 bases and J 10 bases, with 11 bases left between them.

This chain connects TRBV7-9 to TRBJ2-1; 14 nucleotides align to TRBD2. The CDR3 is made up of 15 amino acids. Looked up from germline, CDR1 is SEHNR and CDR2 is FQNEAQ (reference sequence). V was pared by 7 bases and J by 6 bases, with 5 bases of the junction left unmatched. CDR3 sequence reads: CASIGGTSGSNEQFF. The CDR3 region has the DNA TGTGCCAGCATCGGAGGGACTAGCGGGAGCAATGAGCAGTTCTTC.

CDR3 in DNA: TGTGCCAGCAGCTTAGAGACGGGACATGATGGGCAGTACTTC. This gives the protein CASSLETGHDGQYF. The chain joins TRBV7-9 to TRBJ2-7; TRBD1 is a possible D gene (6 bases). Germline values: CDR1 SEHNR, CDR2 FQNEAQ (reference sequence). V lost 1 base, J lost 9 bases, and 16 bases lay in between. The CDR3 loop spans 14 amino acids.

This sequence joins TRBV2 and TRBJ2-7, with 11 bases that match TRBD2. The germline gives CDR1 SNHLY, CDR2 FYNNEI. J lost 0 bases, V lost 8 bases, and 6 bases had no gene match. The CDR3 covers 15 residues. This CDR3 is CASVLAGGFSYEQYF. Written as DNA, the CDR3 is TGTGCCAGCGTATTAGCGGGAGGGTTCTCCTACGAGCAGTACTTC. Full variable domain (outside the CDR3, taken from reference TRBV2 and TRBJ2-7): EPEVTQTPSHQVTQMGQEVILRCVPISNHLYFYWYRQILGQKVEFLVSFYNNEISEKSEIFDDQFSVERPDGSNFTLKIRSTKLEDSAMYFCASVLAGGFSYEQYFGPGTRLTVT.

This clone appeared a single time. V is TRBV19 and J is TRBJ1-1, with no clear D. CDR3 length: 14 amino acids. In germline, CDR1 is LNHDA, CDR2 SQIVND (reference sequence). V lost 10 bases and J lost 0, with 15 bases in between. CDR3 residues: CATREVAMNTEAFF. DNA of the CDR3: TGTGCCACTAGAGAGGTAGCCATGAACACTGAAGCTTTCTTT.

The sample holds one count of this clone. The chain employs TRBV5-1 and TRBJ1-4; D not certain. Trimming removed 1 base from V and 0 bases from J, with 7 bases in between. The length of the CDR3 is 15 residues. CDR1 and CDR2 from the germline V gene are SGHRS and YFSETQ. Here the CDR3 reads CASSLPRATNEKLFF. In DNA form, the CDR3 reads TGCGCCAGCAGCTTGCCCCGTGCAACTAATGAAAAACTGTTTTTT. Using reference TRBV5-1 and TRBJ1-4 for the parts outside the CDR3, the full variable domain is KAGVTQTPRYLIKTRGQQVTLSCSPISGHRSVSWYQQTPGQGLQFLFEYFSETQRNKGNFPGRFSGRQFSNSRSEMNVSTLELGDSALYLCASSLPRATNEKLFFGSGTQLSVL.

The chain employs TRBV10-3 and TRBJ2-1; 9 positions agree with TRBD1. Germline assignment: CDR1 ENHRY and CDR2 SYGVKD. The J segment lost 0 bases and the V segment lost 5 bases, leaving 5 bases of the junction unmatched. The CDR3 is 16 amino acids. The CDR3 here is CAISPTTGGSYNEQFF. In DNA form, the CDR3 reads TGTGCCATCAGTCCTACGACAGGGGGCTCCTACAATGAGCAGTTCTTC.

V is TRBV27 and J is TRBJ2-3; 7 positions match TRBD2. This CDR3 comprises 15 residues. Germline CDR1 reads MNHEY; CDR2 reads SMNVEV (reference sequence). Trimming took 6 bases from V and 1 from J; bases not matched to a gene: 7. CDR3 sequence (DNA): TGTGCCAGCAGCCCGCTCACTAGCGGCACAGATACGCAGTATTTT. Translation gives CASSPLTSGTDTQYF.

V and J are TRBV28 and TRBJ2-2; 11 positions match TRBD1. Trimming at V came to 8 bases and at J to 6 bases, leaving 5 bases not matched to a gene. The germline V gene has CDR1 MDHEN and CDR2 SYDVKM. CDR3 length: 14 amino acids. CDR3: CASGQGATSGELFF. Here the CDR3 DNA reads TGTGCCAGCGGACAGGGGGCTACGTCCGGGGAGCTGTTTTTT.

The J gene is TRBJ2-7, the V gene TRBV4-1; TRBD2 is a possible D gene (5 bases). V gave up 2 bases and J gave up 1 base, with 18 bases separating them. CDR1 and CDR2 (germline): MGHRA, YSYEKL. CDR3 length equals 17 residues. In DNA form, the CDR3 reads TGCGCCAGCAGCCAAAGTCCGGCCGCGGGCCTTTCCTACGAGCAGTACTTC. Translated: CASSQSPAAGLSYEQYF.

This chain joins TRBV29-1 and TRBJ2-7; weak D call: TRBD1 (6 bases). Trimming took off 2 bases at V and 4 bases at J, with 12 bases between the two ends. The CDR3 is 13 residues long. CDR1 SQVTM and CDR2 ANQGSEA come from the germline V gene. DNA of the CDR3: TGCAGCGTTGAAATTCAGGGGCTGTACGAGCAGTACTTC. It is translated as CSVEIQGLYEQYF.

V and J are TRBV11-1 and TRBJ2-7; no definite D call. V shed 5 bases and J shed 2 bases, with 10 bases lying between them. Per germline, CDR1 SGHAT and CDR2 FQDESV (reference sequence). This CDR3 has 13 amino acids. In DNA form, the CDR3 reads TGTGCCAGCAGCCCCGCCCTACCCTACGAGCAGTACTTC. Amino acid sequence: CASSPALPYEQYF.

The chain couples TRBV2 to TRBJ2-3; 11 nucleotides agree with TRBD2. This CDR3 has 15 residues. Germline V gives CDR1 SNHLY, CDR2 FYNNEI. The ends lost 9 bases at V and 5 bases at J; junction bases unmatched: 10. The CDR3 spells CASFPLAGEGDTQYF. CDR3 coding DNA: TGTGCCAGTTTCCCACTAGCGGGAGAAGGAGATACGCAGTATTTT.

The chain joins TRBV4-1 to TRBJ2-7; 10 nucleotides align to TRBD1. The ends lost 5 bases at V and 6 bases at J; junction bases unmatched: 10. Germline lookup yields CDR1 MGHRA and CDR2 YSYEKL. This CDR3 spans 15 amino acids. The CDR3 region is CASSIHGTGDGEQYF. CDR3 bases: TGCGCCAGCAGCATACACGGGACAGGGGACGGCGAGCAGTACTTC.

This chain uses TRBV30 with TRBJ2-1, with D hard to call. Trimming took off 0 bases at V and 0 bases at J, with 9 bases between the two ends. Germline values: CDR1 GTSNPN, CDR2 SVGIG (reference sequence). The CDR3 covers 15 residues. In nucleotides, the CDR3 is TGTGCCTGGAGTGTAGCCAGCGCCTCCTACAATGAGCAGTTCTTC. Its translation is CAWSVASASYNEQFF.

The V gene is TRBV14, the J gene TRBJ2-7, with D possibly being TRBD2 (6 bases). Looked up from germline, CDR1 is SGHDN and CDR2 is FVKESK. Trimming removed 3 bases at V and 3 bases at J, with 15 bases between. The CDR3 is 15 amino acids. DNA of the CDR3: TGTGCCAGCAGCCAGAGCCCGGGACTCGGCTACGAGCAGTACTTC. Its translation is CASSQSPGLGYEQYF.

This clone has a handful of counts. The chain joins TRBV7-9 to TRBJ1-4, with D possibly being TRBD1 (6 bases). With 5 bases removed from V and 5 bases from J, the gap between germline ends came to 12 bases. This CDR3 spans 14 amino acids. CDR1 and CDR2 from the germline V gene are SEHNR and FQNEAQ (reference sequence). The CDR3 protein is CASSNRQGNEKLFF. The CDR3 DNA sequence: TGTGCCAGCAGCAATCGTCAGGGGAATGAAAAACTGTTTTTT. Drawing the rest from reference TRBV7-9 and TRBJ1-4, the complete variable domain is DTGVSQNPRHKITKRGQNVTFRCDPISEHNRLYWYRQTLGQGPEFLTYFQNEAQLEKSRLLSDRFSAERPKGSFSTLEIQRTEQGDSAMYLCASSNRQGNEKLFFGSGTQLSVL.

Here the CDR3 reads CASSVIWLADEQFF. CDR3 nucleotide sequence: TGTGCCAGCAGCGTAATTTGGCTAGCAGATGAGCAGTTCTTC. The genes are TRBV9 and TRBJ2-1, with a weak D call TRBD2 (5 bases). Trimming stripped 1 base from V and 8 bases from J, with 13 bases between. The CDR3 consists of 14 residues. CDR1 and CDR2 (germline): SGDLS, YYNGEE.

This chain uses TRBV10-3 with TRBJ2-3, with no clear D. The CDR3 is made up of 15 amino acids. V gave up 0 bases and J gave up 2 bases, with 9 bases separating them. CDR1 is ENHRY and CDR2 is SYGVKD in the germline V gene. The CDR3 bases are TGTGCCATCAGTGAGTCGATAGTCTACACAGATACGCAGTATTTT. This gives the protein CAISESIVYTDTQYF.